Below are 32 T cell receptor beta chains sequenced from a single sample in a study of human T cells and chemical hapten exposure. TCRdb called the RACE reads again in MiXCR, with one record for every CDR3 protein. Of 350,000 to 400,000 distinct CDR3 sequences in the sample, 5.1% were seen once. Time point given: pre-sensitization, week 0. Treatment given: therapeutic diphenylcyclopropenone sensitization with weekly scalp DPC. The material sequenced was whole blood, taken in connection with sensitization to the hapten diphenylcyclopropenone (DPC). The receptors shown here come from a woman aged 50 to 60 with alopecia areata. Some clones in this sample may be carry-over from other donors' samples.

Note on this clonotype: The limits of the CDR3 on the DNA are not certain, so only TCRdb's listed CDR3 is given. The chain carries TRBV25-1 and TRBJ2-3; TRBD1 is the table's D call and was not checked against the DNA. With termini counted, the CDR3 has 14 amino acids. Germline V lookup: CDR1 MGHDK, CDR2 SYGVNS. The CDR3 here is CASSSSTGTDTQYF.

This clonotype was found a few times. This chain links TRBV7-7 with TRBJ2-1; 10 bases are a match to TRBD1. Germline values: CDR1 SSHAT, CDR2 FNYEAQ (reference sequence). The V and J ends lost 5 bases and 10 bases, in that order; junction bases with no gene match: 5. The CDR3 loop spans 13 amino acids. The CDR3: CASSLDRGHEQFF. As DNA, the CDR3 is TGTGCCAGCAGCCTTGACAGGGGGCACGAGCAGTTCTTC.

This chain joins TRBV9 and TRBJ2-1; 7 bases map to TRBD2. The V segment lost 4 bases and the J segment 5 bases; nucleotides outside the gene matches: 9. The germline V gene encodes CDR1 SGDLS and CDR2 YYNGEE. The CDR3 runs 15 residues. CDR3 region: CASSLRAGIDNEQFF. CDR3 DNA: TGTGCCAGCAGCCTTAGAGCGGGGATAGACAATGAGCAGTTCTTC.

There are many counts of this clonotype. This rearrangement joins TRBV3-1 to TRBJ2-6; weak D call: TRBD2 (6 bases). Trimming removed 0 bases from V and 4 bases from J, with 10 bases in between. CDR1 and CDR2 (germline): LGHDT, YNNKEL (reference sequence). The CDR3 length is 16 residues. The CDR3 coding sequence is TGTGCCAGCAGCCAAGAGGGAGGAGGAGGGGCCAACGTCCTGACTTTC. Translating gives CASSQEGGGGANVLTF.

This clonotype came up a few times. The V and J genes are TRBV29-1 and TRBJ1-1; no firm D call. Germline V CDR1 and CDR2: SQVTM, ANQGSEA. The V gene lost 6 bases and the J gene lost 3 bases, with 17 bases spanning the gap. The CDR3 is 14 residues long. The CDR3 coding sequence is TGCAGCGTCCATACAATCTACGCGGACACTGAAGCTTTCTTT. It is translated as CSVHTIYADTEAFF.

The chain combines TRBV25-1 with TRBJ2-4, with D possibly being TRBD1 (6 bases). V dropped 2 bases and J dropped 6 bases, with 17 bases sitting between them. Germline V gives CDR1 MGHDK, CDR2 SYGVNS. This CDR3 region has 16 residues. The CDR3 here is CASSERHETGRNIQYF. CDR3 DNA: TGTGCCAGCAGTGAACGCCACGAGACAGGCCGAAACATTCAGTACTTC.

This chain connects TRBV11-2 to TRBJ2-1; D tentatively fits TRBD1 or TRBD2 (5 bases each). Germline lookup yields CDR1 SGHAT and CDR2 FQNNGV. The CDR3 runs 14 residues. The V gene lost 1 base and the J gene lost 8 bases, with 12 bases spanning the gap. The CDR3 is CASSLGAGTDEQFF. The CDR3 DNA is TGTGCCAGCAGCTTAGGGGCAGGGACGGATGAGCAGTTCTTC.

This clonotype was counted ten times or more. The chain has TRBV3-1 and TRBJ2-7; D possibly corresponds to TRBD2 (6 bases). Trimming removed 4 bases at V and 5 bases at J, with 18 bases between. CDR1 LGHDT and CDR2 YNNKEL come from the germline V gene (reference sequence). This CDR3 region has 15 residues. CDR3 sequence reads: CASSPASTRSHEQYF. CDR3 in DNA: TGTGCCAGCAGCCCAGCATCGACTAGATCCCACGAGCAGTACTTC.

This clonotype occurred many times. The gene calls are TRBV5-1 and TRBJ2-4; TRBD2 might be the D (5 bases). This CDR3 is built from 12 residues. Deletions cut 4 bases from V and 13 bases from J, with 15 bases between. The germline CDR1 and CDR2 sequences are SGHRS and YFSETQ. The CDR3 here is CASSPDLGVQYF. The CDR3 DNA is TGCGCCAGCAGCCCCGACTTGGGAGTCCAGTACTTC. The complete variable domain, with remaining parts taken from reference TRBV5-1 and TRBJ2-4, reads KAGVTQTPRYLIKTRGQQVTLSCSPISGHRSVSWYQQTPGQGLQFLFEYFSETQRNKGNFPGRFSGRQFSNSRSEMNVSTLELGDSALYLCASSPDLGVQYFGAGTRLSVL.

The chain combines TRBV20-1 with TRBJ2-1; D call uncertain. Per the germline V gene, CDR1 is DFQATT and CDR2 is SNEGSKA (reference sequence). CDR3 length equals 13 residues. V lost 6 bases and J lost 8, with 17 bases in between. The chain's CDR3 is CSAGALGNDEQFF. In DNA form, the CDR3 reads TGCAGTGCCGGCGCGTTGGGGAACGATGAGCAGTTCTTC.

This clonotype has only a few counts. The V call is TRBV20-1, the J call TRBJ2-7, with D perhaps matching TRBD2 (6 bases). The germline CDR1 and CDR2 sequences are DFQATT and SNEGSKA (reference sequence). The V and J ends lost 3 bases and 0 bases respectively, with 15 bases between them. This CDR3 region has 15 residues. CDR3 protein: CSARSWRVSSYEQYF. CDR3 sequence (DNA): TGCAGTGCTAGGTCTTGGAGGGTTAGCTCCTACGAGCAGTACTTC.

This clonotype was recorded at least ten times. The gene calls are TRBV3-1 and TRBJ2-3; D call uncertain. Trimming took 1 base from V and 8 from J, leaving 10 bases between them. Per germline, CDR1 LGHDT and CDR2 YNNKEL (reference sequence). The CDR3 covers 13 residues. CDR3 region: CASSQVSRGTQYF. The CDR3 nucleotides are TGTGCCAGCAGCCAAGTGTCTAGAGGTACGCAGTATTTT.

This clonotype has only a few counts. V and J are TRBV7-8 and TRBJ1-1, with 10 positions matching TRBD1. Germline V CDR1 and CDR2: SGHVS, FQNEAQ. The CDR3 sequence is 15 residues long. V lost 5 bases, J lost 4 bases, and 7 bases stayed unmatched. The chain's CDR3 is CASSLDRGQGTEAFF. Here the CDR3 DNA reads TGTGCCAGCAGCCTTGACAGGGGGCAGGGCACTGAAGCTTTCTTT.

This clonotype was observed a few times. V is TRBV6-6 and J is TRBJ1-1; 9 bases match TRBD1. After removal of 8 bases from V and 2 bases from J, the junction contained 6 bases not matched to a gene. There are 14 residues in the CDR3. Germline loops: CDR1 MNHNY, CDR2 SVGAGI (reference sequence). This chain's CDR3 is CASGGTGYNTEAFF. The CDR3 nucleotides are TGTGCCAGCGGGGGGACAGGGTACAACACTGAAGCTTTCTTT.

This clonotype has more than one count but fewer than ten. The V and J genes are TRBV18 and TRBJ1-2; D not certain. The V gene lost 2 bases and the J gene lost 0 bases, with 13 bases spanning the gap. Germline CDR1 KGHSH, CDR2 LQKENI. CDR3 length: 16 residues. The CDR3 nucleotides read TGTGCCAGCTCACCAAGAATACACAATGCTAACTATGGCTACACCTTC. Translation: CASSPRIHNANYGYTF. The full variable domain, completed using reference TRBV18 and TRBJ1-2, is NAGVMQNPRHLVRRRGQEARLRCSPMKGHSHVYWYRQLPEEGLKFMVYLQKENIIDESGMPKERFSAEFPKEGPSILRIQQVVRGDSAAYFCASSPRIHNANYGYTFGSGTRLTVV.

Only a few counts were recorded for this clonotype. The chain has TRBV20-1 and TRBJ1-2; TRBD1 matches at 9 bases. Germline V gene lookup returns CDR1 DFQATT and CDR2 SNEGSKA (reference sequence). V shed 1 base and J 6 bases; nucleotides not matched to a gene: 3. The CDR3 has 13 residues. In nucleotides, the CDR3 is TGCAGTGCTAGAGCACAGGGGGCACATGGCTACACCTTC. This gives the protein CSARAQGAHGYTF.

This clonotype has at least ten counts. The gene calls are TRBV12-3 or TRBV12-4 and TRBJ2-2; D call uncertain. The CDR3 length is 12 residues. V lost 10 bases and J 0 bases, leaving 6 bases between the germline ends. The CDR3 nucleotides are TGTGCCACTGGAGCGAACACCGGGGAGCTGTTTTTT. It codes for CATGANTGELFF.

At least ten counts were recorded for this clonotype. The rearrangement uses TRBV6-1 and TRBJ1-6; 10 positions agree with TRBD1. The CDR3 extends over 15 amino acids. V lost 4 bases to trimming and J lost 9 bases; unmatched junction nucleotides: 6. The germline gives CDR1 MNHNS, CDR2 SASEGT. The CDR3 DNA sequence: TGTGCCAGCAGTGCCGGGACAGGGGAAAGTTCACCCCTCCACTTT. Its protein product is CASSAGTGESSPLHF.

This clonotype was seen many times. J is TRBJ2-3 and V is TRBV12-3 or TRBV12-4; D uncertain. The V gene lost 6 bases and the J gene lost 6 bases, with 13 bases spanning the gap. The CDR3 runs 13 residues. The CDR3 protein is CASRADAADTQYF. The CDR3 DNA follows: TGTGCCAGCAGGGCGGACGCGGCGGATACGCAGTATTTT.

There are many counts of this clonotype. J is TRBJ1-5 and V is TRBV6-5; D is unclear. The CDR3 is made up of 12 amino acids. Germline V lookup: CDR1 MNHEY, CDR2 SVGAGI. V lost 5 bases, J lost 3 bases, and 5 bases lay in between. The CDR3 nucleotides read TGTGCCAGCAGTAACCTCAATCAGCCCCAGCATTTT. Protein sequence: CASSNLNQPQHF.

This clonotype has a handful of counts. The chain employs TRBV6-2 or TRBV6-3 and TRBJ2-1; no clear D. CDR1 MNHEY and CDR2 SVGEGT come from the germline V gene. Between the trimmed V and J ends, which lost 8 bases and 8 bases, there was a span of 16 bases. This CDR3 is 13 amino acids long. The CDR3 region is CASGILAMDEQFF. The DNA of the CDR3 is TGTGCCAGCGGCATCCTTGCGATGGATGAGCAGTTCTTC.

This clonotype has a count of ten or more. V is TRBV5-1 and J is TRBJ2-7, with D possibly TRBD1 on 5 matching bases. CDR3 length equals 12 residues. Germline V gene sequence: CDR1 SGHRS, CDR2 YFSETQ. Trimming took 4 bases from V and 3 from J, leaving 8 bases between them. The CDR3 nucleotides read TGCGCCAGCAGCCAAAGGGGCTACGAGCAGTACTTC. It specifies CASSQRGYEQYF. The full variable domain, its missing parts supplied by reference TRBV5-1 and TRBJ2-7, is KAGVTQTPRYLIKTRGQQVTLSCSPISGHRSVSWYQQTPGQGLQFLFEYFSETQRNKGNFPGRFSGRQFSNSRSEMNVSTLELGDSALYLCASSQRGYEQYFGPGTRLTVT.

The chain links TRBV5-1 to TRBJ2-3; no reliable D call. CDR1 and CDR2 from the germline V gene are SGHRS and YFSETQ. The CDR3 extends over 13 amino acids. V was cut by 2 bases and J by 7 bases, with 11 bases left in between. Written as DNA, the CDR3 is TGCGCCAGCAGCTTAAGTCCCGAGAATACGCAGTATTTT. Its protein product is CASSLSPENTQYF.

This clonotype was detected a few times. The chain uses TRBV4-2 and TRBJ2-7; D is perhaps TRBD2 (5 bases). Deletions cut 0 bases from V and 3 bases from J, with 15 bases between. The CDR3 spans 16 residues. Germline V CDR1 and CDR2: LGHNA, YNFKEQ. The CDR3 nucleotides read TGTGCCAGCAGCCAAGAGCTCGGGGTCGGGAACTACGAGCAGTACTTC. Encoded protein: CASSQELGVGNYEQYF.

This clonotype showed up many times. The rearrangement links TRBV28 to TRBJ1-2, with TRBD1 matching 8 bases. This CDR3 contains 15 residues. With V trimmed by 2 bases and J by 4 bases, 6 bases remained unmatched. Germline V gene data show CDR1 as MDHEN and CDR2 as SYDVKM. The CDR3 coding sequence is TGTGCCAGCAGTTTAGCCGGGACAGGATCCTATGGCTACACCTTC. This gives the protein CASSLAGTGSYGYTF.

The chain joins TRBV6-1 to TRBJ1-1; D perhaps matches TRBD1 (5 bases). The germline gives CDR1 MNHNS, CDR2 SASEGT. The ends were cut back, 6 bases at V and 0 bases at J, with 11 bases in the middle. CDR3 length equals 14 residues. CDR3 protein: CASRSTDMNTEAFF. The CDR3 DNA reads TGTGCCAGCAGATCGACAGATATGAACACTGAAGCTTTCTTT.

There are many counts of this clonotype. V usage is TRBV2 and J usage is TRBJ2-4; D perhaps matches TRBD1 (5 bases). The CDR3 length is 15 residues. Trimming removed 7 bases from V and 1 base from J, with 14 bases in between. Germline loops: CDR1 SNHLY, CDR2 FYNNEI. The CDR3 DNA sequence: TGTGCCAGCATCCTCTCAGGGTTGGCCAAAAACATTCAGTACTTC. This gives the protein CASILSGLAKNIQYF.

This clonotype was seen ten or more times. J is TRBJ2-1 and V is TRBV5-6; 13 nucleotides line up with TRBD2. This CDR3 comprises 16 residues. Germline V lookup: CDR1 SGHDT, CDR2 YYEEEE. The V gene end was trimmed by 1 base and the J gene end by 8 bases; junction bases not matched to a gene: 6. The DNA for the CDR3 is TGTGCCAGCAGCTTGTTGGGGACTAGCGGGATCCATGAGCAGTTCTTC. Protein sequence: CASSLLGTSGIHEQFF.

Many counts were recorded for this clonotype. V gene TRBV28 combines with J gene TRBJ2-1, with D hard to call. V was shortened by 6 bases and J by 12 bases, with 12 bases between the two germline ends. Germline CDR1 reads MDHEN; CDR2 reads SYDVKM. CDR3 length: 11 amino acids. CDR3 loop: CASSSPPAQFF. The CDR3 DNA is TGTGCCAGCAGCTCCCCTCCCGCGCAGTTCTTC. The variable domain in full, with the rest retrieved from reference TRBV28 and TRBJ2-1, is DVKVTQSSRYLVKRTGEKVFLECVQDMDHENMFWYRQDPGLGLRLIYFSYDVKMKEKGDIPEGYSVSREKKERFSLILESASTNQTSMYLCASSSPPAQFFGPGTRLTVL.

Many counts were recorded for this clonotype. This sequence joins TRBV28 and TRBJ1-6; 9 nucleotides match TRBD1. CDR1 MDHEN and CDR2 SYDVKM come from the germline V gene. V lost 7 bases, J lost 10 bases, and 5 bases stayed unmatched. The CDR3 consists of 13 residues. The CDR3 spells CASTAGTGSPLHF. In DNA, the CDR3 is TGTGCCAGCACTGCGGGGACAGGGTCACCCCTCCACTTT.

This clonotype has a handful of counts. The V call is TRBV12-3 or TRBV12-4, the J call TRBJ1-1; tentatively, D is TRBD1 (5 bases). This CDR3 has 14 amino acids. The V end lost 6 bases, the J end lost 0 bases, and 11 bases lay between the germline ends. CDR3 sequence reads: CASRRGRMNTEAFF. CDR3 bases: TGTGCCAGCAGAAGGGGACGGATGAACACTGAAGCTTTCTTT.

This clonotype appeared a few times. The chain employs TRBV29-1 and TRBJ1-5; D remains ambiguous. Trimming removed 5 bases at V and 7 bases at J, with 15 bases between. Germline V gene lookup returns CDR1 SQVTM and CDR2 ANQGSEA. CDR3 length: 13 amino acids. Here the CDR3 DNA reads TGCAGCGTTACGCAGGACGGCGGACAGCCCCAGCATTTT. Translation: CSVTQDGGQPQHF.